This T cell receptor (beta chain) was profiled in a study of beta chain features in type 1 diabetes. General study findings and limits: Cells that show high TCR expression could be over-represented by cDNA sequencing. Among patients with Type 1 diabetes, TCRB CDR3s were moderately but significantly shorter in every one of the four CD4+ subsets.

About this clone: What it binds is not known.

Reverse transcription of all isolated RNA meant that expressed TCRB transcripts were sequenced. Here immunoSEQ multiplex PCR was the method, and the copy in TCRdb shows in-frame clones only, minus some. The sample records hundreds of thousands of clones, roughly an eighth being singletons. Cell sorting via CD45RO/CCR7/CD25/CD127/CD95/CD27 was performed to obtain CD4+ naive, central memory, regulatory and stem cell-like memory cells. The CDR3 spans 14 residues. The V and J ends lost 6 bases and 6 bases respectively, with 17 bases between them. CDR1 is SNHLY, CDR2 FYNNEI, per germline. The rearrangement uses TRBV2 and TRBJ1-1, with D hard to call. The receptor was derived from a man aged 18 to 29 with type 1 diabetes. Material: naive CD4+ T cells from blood. The chain's CDR3 is CASSPTGQVAEAFF. The CDR3 DNA follows: TGTGCCAGCAGCCCCACTGGGCAGGTCGCTGAAGCTTTCTTT.